This T cell receptor beta chain comes out of a study of graft-versus-host responses after intestinal transplantation. Study-level background: Recipients had transplants, and these were multivisceral, liver-intestinal, or isolated intestinal. The whole recipient group had anti-thymocyte globulin induction followed by tacrolimus and steroids for three to four years. General study findings and limits: After transplant, early declines in HvG clones were associated with peak levels of circulating GvH clones.

Sequenced by immunoSEQ multiplex PCR; TCRdb stores in-frame clones only, minus some. Of 20,000 to 25,000 clones in the sample, 94% were seen once. As for this clone: Its antigen is not known.

The sequences come from PBMCs, collected 156 days after intestinal transplant. This receptor was identified in a human patient who received an intestinal transplant, so some T cells may come from the graft donor.

The CDR3 is CASSQSGTGNGYTF. DNA for the CDR3: TGTGCCAGCTCACAGTCCGGGACAGGGAACGGCTACACCTTC. The chain has TRBV18 and TRBJ1-2; 9 bases match TRBD1. The germline V gene has CDR1 KGHSH and CDR2 LQKENI. The J segment lost 8 bases and the V segment lost 4 bases, leaving 8 bases of the junction unmatched. This CDR3 is built from 14 residues.